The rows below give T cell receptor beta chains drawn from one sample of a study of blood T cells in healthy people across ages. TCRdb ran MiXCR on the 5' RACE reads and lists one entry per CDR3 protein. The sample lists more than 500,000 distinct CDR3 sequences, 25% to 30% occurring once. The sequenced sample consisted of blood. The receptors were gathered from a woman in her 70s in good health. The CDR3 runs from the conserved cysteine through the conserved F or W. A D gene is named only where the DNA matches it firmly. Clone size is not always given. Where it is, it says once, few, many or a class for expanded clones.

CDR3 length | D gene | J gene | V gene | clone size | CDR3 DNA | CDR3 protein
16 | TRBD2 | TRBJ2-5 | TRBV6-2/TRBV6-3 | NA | TGTGCCAGCACCCGGACTAGCGGGGGGCCTCTCGAGACCCAGTACTTC | CASTRTSGGPLETQYF
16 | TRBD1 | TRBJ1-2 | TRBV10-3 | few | TGTGCCATCAGGATGACAGGGGCACAGGTCTCCTATGGCTACACCTTC | CAIRMTGAQVSYGYTF
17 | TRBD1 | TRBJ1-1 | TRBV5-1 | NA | TGCGCCAGCAGCTCTTCCGGGACAGGGGACGCCTACACTGAAGCTTTCTTT | CASSSSGTGDAYTEAFF
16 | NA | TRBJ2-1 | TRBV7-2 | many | TGTGCCAGCAGCTTAAGGATGGGGGGCGCGCACAATGAGCAGTTCTTC | CASSLRMGGAHNEQFF
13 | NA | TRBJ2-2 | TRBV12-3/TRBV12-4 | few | TGTGCCAGCAGTTTAGTGGAAAAGGGTCAACTGTTTTTT | CASSLVEKGQLFF
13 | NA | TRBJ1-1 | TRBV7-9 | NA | TGTGCCAGCAGCTCTGACTGGGACACTGAAGCTTTCTTT | CASSSDWDTEAFF
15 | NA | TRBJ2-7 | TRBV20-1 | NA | TGCAGTGCTAGTATTGGGCGGGGCGCCTCCTACGAGCAGTACTTC | CSASIGRGASYEQYF
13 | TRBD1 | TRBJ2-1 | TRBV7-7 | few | TGTGCTAGCAGCACGGGACAGCTTGGGGGGCAGTTCTTC | CASSTGQLGGQFF
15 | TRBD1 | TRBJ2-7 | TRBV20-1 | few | TGCAGTGCTAGTCCGTTCGGACAGGGGGTACTGGAGCAGTACTTC | CSASPFGQGVLEQYF
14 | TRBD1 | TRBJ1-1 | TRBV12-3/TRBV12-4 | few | TGTGCCAGCAGTTTCGGGACAGGGTTTTCTGAAGCTTTCTTT | CASSFGTGFSEAFF
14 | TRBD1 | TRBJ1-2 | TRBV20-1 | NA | TGCAGTGCTCAAATTAGGGACAGGGGAAGTGGCTACACCTTC | CSAQIRDRGSGYTF
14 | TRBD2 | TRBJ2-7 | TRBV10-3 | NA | TGTGCCATCAGGCCCGGACTAGCGGGGGACGAGCAGTACTTC | CAIRPGLAGDEQYF
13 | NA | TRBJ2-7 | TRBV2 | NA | TGTGCCAGCAGGCGGGGGCTGAGCCACGAGCAGTACTTC | CASRRGLSHEQYF
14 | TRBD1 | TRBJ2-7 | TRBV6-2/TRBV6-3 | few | TGTGCCAGCAGAAGCTCGGGACAGAACTACGAGCAGTACTTC | CASRSSGQNYEQYF
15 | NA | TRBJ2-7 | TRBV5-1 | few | TGCGCCAGCAGCTCGGACCCCGCGAACTCCTACGAGCAGTACTTC | CASSSDPANSYEQYF
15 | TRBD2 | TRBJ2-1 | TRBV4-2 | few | TGTGCCAGCAGCTATGGGACTAGAGGTTACAATGAGCAGTTCTTC | CASSYGTRGYNEQFF
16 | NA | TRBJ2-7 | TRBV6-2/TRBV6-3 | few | TGTGCCAGCAGTTACTCGGTATACAGGGACTCCTACGAGCAGTACTTC | CASSYSVYRDSYEQYF
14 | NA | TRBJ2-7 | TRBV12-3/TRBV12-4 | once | TGTGCCAGCAGTTTCGGCAGATACTACTACGAGCAGTACTTC | CASSFGRYYYEQYF
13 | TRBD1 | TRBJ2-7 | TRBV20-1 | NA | TGCAGTGCTAGAGAAGGGGGCCTATACGAGCAGTACTTC | CSAREGGLYEQYF
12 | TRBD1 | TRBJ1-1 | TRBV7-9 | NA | TGTGCCAGCAGCCCGATGGGACAGGGGGCTTTCTTT | CASSPMGQGAFF
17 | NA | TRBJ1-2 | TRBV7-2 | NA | TGTGCCAGCAGCCTAGCGGCCCGCTCAGTAGCTAACTATGGCTACACCTTC | CASSLAARSVANYGYTF
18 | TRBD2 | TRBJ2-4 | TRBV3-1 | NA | TGTGCCAGCAGCCAAGTACAGGGGACTAGCGGAACCAAAAACATTCAGTACTTC | CASSQVQGTSGTKNIQYF
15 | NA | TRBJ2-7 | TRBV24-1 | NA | TGTGCCACCAGTGATCCCTGCGGAGGGGACGCCGAGCAGTACTTC | CATSDPCGGDAEQYF
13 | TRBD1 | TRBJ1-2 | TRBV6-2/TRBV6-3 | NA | TGTGCCAGCAGATCCGAGGGGGCGTATGGCTACACCTTC | CASRSEGAYGYTF
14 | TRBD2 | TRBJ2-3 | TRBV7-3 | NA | TGTGCCAGCAGCTCGGGACTAGAAGCAGATACGCAGTATTTT | CASSSGLEADTQYF
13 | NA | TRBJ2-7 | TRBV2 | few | TGTGCCAGCACCGACAGGCGTTCCTACGAGCAGTACTTC | CASTDRRSYEQYF
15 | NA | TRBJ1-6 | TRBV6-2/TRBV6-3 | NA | TGTGCCAGCAGTCAGAGCAGCTCCTATAATTCACCCCTCCACTTT | CASSQSSSYNSPLHF
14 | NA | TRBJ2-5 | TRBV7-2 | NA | TGTGCCAGCAGCTTAAGGAGCCGAGAAGAGACCCAGTACTTC | CASSLRSREETQYF
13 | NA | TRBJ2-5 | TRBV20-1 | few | TGCAGTGCCCAGAGGAGTTCCGGGGAGACCCAGTACTTC | CSAQRSSGETQYF
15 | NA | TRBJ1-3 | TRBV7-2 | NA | TGTGCCAGCAGCTTAGACGGGGCGCTGATAAACACCATATATTTT | CASSLDGALINTIYF
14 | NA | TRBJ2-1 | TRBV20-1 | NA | TGCAGTGCTAGAAGACAGGAGGGGCCGAATGAGCAGTTCTTC | CSARRQEGPNEQFF
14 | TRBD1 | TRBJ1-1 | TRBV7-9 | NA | TGTGCCAGCAGCTCGACAGGGTCCTTCACTGAAGCTTTCTTT | CASSSTGSFTEAFF
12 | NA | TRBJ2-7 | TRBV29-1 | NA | TGCAGCGTTGACAGGGGACTTAACGAGCAGTACTTC | CSVDRGLNEQYF
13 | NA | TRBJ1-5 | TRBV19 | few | TGTGCCAGTAGTTTGGACATCGATCAGCCCCAGCATTTT | CASSLDIDQPQHF
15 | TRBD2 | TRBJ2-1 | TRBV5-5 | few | TGTGCCAGCAGCTTCTCTGGGACTAGAGGAGATGAGCAGTTCTTC | CASSFSGTRGDEQFF
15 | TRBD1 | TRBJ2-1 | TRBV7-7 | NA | TGTGCTAGCAGCCCCGGGACAGGGATGTCCAATGAGCAGTTCTTC | CASSPGTGMSNEQFF
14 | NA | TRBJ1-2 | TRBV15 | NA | TGTGCCACCAGCAGAGGTAACAGGGACCATGGCTACACCTTC | CATSRGNRDHGYTF
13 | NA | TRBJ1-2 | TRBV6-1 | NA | TGTGCCAGCAGAGCCAGGGGAGGGAATGGCTACACCTTC | CASRARGGNGYTF
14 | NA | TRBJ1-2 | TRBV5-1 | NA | TGCGCCAGCAGTTCAATCGACGGTTACTATGGCTACACCTTC | CASSSIDGYYGYTF
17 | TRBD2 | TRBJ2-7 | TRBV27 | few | TGTGCCAGCAGTCAGGGACTAGCGGGGGCCTCATTCTACGAGCAGTACTTC | CASSQGLAGASFYEQYF
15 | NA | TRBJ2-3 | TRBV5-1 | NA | TGCGCCAGCAGCTTGGCGGTGCTAAACACAGATACGCAGTATTTT | CASSLAVLNTDTQYF